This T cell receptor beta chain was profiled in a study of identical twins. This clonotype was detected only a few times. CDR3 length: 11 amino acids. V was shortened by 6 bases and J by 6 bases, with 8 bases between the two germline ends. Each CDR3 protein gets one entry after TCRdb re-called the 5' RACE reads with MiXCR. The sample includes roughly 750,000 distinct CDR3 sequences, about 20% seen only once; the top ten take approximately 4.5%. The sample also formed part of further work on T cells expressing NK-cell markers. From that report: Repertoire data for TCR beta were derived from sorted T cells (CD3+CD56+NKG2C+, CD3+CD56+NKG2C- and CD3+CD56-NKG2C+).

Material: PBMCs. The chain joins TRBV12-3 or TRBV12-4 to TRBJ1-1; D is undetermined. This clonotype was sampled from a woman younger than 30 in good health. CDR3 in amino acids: CASRWGSEAFF. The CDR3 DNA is TGTGCCAGCAGATGGGGTTCTGAAGCTTTCTTT.